Sequencing of this T cell receptor beta chain was carried out in a study of cytomegalovirus exposure and HLA in healthy donors. Whole-study results and caveats: According to an earlier analysis, most TCR beta V segments yielded productive rearrangements about 87% or about 30% of the time. Judged likely to be a sequencing artifact was a cluster of highly shared sequence variants.

For this clone: As yet, its antigen is unknown.

The study ran its PCR with 60 Vbeta and 13 Jbeta primers. Method: immunoSEQ multiplex PCR; TCRdb's copy keeps in-frame clones and lacks some. The sample consists of some 100,000 clones, about 80% of them appearing once. The CDR3 has 15 residues. CDR1 is SQVTM, CDR2 ANQGSEA, per germline. The V and J ends lost 3 bases and 0 bases respectively, with 13 bases between them. The sample was PBMCs. The chain recombines TRBV29-1 with TRBJ2-3, with D possibly being TRBD2 (6 bases). The clonotype comes from a man between 40 and 49 years old in good health and CMV-seronegative. The CDR3 spells CSVEGTASSTDTQYF. The CDR3, as DNA: TGCAGCGTTGAGGGGACTGCTTCTAGCACAGATACGCAGTATTTT.